One sample yielded the 14 T cell receptor beta chains listed below, sequenced in a study of blood T cell repertoires in COVID-19. The protocol was immunoSEQ multiplex PCR, while the TCRdb copy is restricted to in-frame clones and leaves out a portion. The table includes roughly 55,000 clones, about 86% detected once. The sequenced sample consisted of peripheral blood. All receptors derive from a man aged 65-85 years with active COVID-19.

This chain connects TRBV2 to TRBJ2-3; 15 nucleotides align to TRBD2. The CDR3 loop spans 16 amino acids. Germline CDR1 SNHLY, CDR2 FYNNEI. V was pared by 5 bases and J by 3 bases, with 3 bases of the junction left unmatched. The CDR3 DNA reads TGTGCCAGCAGTACGGGACTAGCGGGGGGTACAGATACGCAGTATTTT. Translation gives CASSTGLAGGTDTQYF.

The sample holds a few counts of this clone. V gene TRBV5-4 combines with J gene TRBJ2-4; tentatively, D is TRBD1 (7 bases). Per germline, CDR1 SGHNT and CDR2 YYREEE (reference sequence). V was cut by 4 bases and J by 6 bases, with 17 bases left in between. The CDR3 runs 15 residues. CDR3 sequence: CASSPLGGQTNIQYF. Here the CDR3 DNA reads TGTGCCAGCAGCCCCCTGGGGGGACAGACAAACATTCAGTACTTC.

The V and J genes are TRBV5-5 and TRBJ1-2, with 7 bases fitting TRBD1. CDR3 length: 14 amino acids. Unmatched junction bases numbered 10, after V lost 4 bases and J lost 7 bases. In germline, CDR1 is SGHKS, CDR2 YYEKEE (reference sequence). CDR3 loop: CASSPQGDWGGYTF. The CDR3 nucleotides are TGTGCCAGCAGCCCGCAGGGGGACTGGGGTGGCTACACCTTC. Full variable domain (outside the CDR3, taken from reference TRBV5-5 and TRBJ1-2): DAGVTQSPTHLIKTRGQQVTLRCSPISGHKSVSWYQQVLGQGPQFIFQYYEKEERGRGNFPDRFSARQFPNYSSELNVNALLLGDSALYLCASSPQGDWGGYTFGSGTRLTVV.

CDR3 sequence: CASSRVPGQGRDTEAFF. DNA for the CDR3: TGTGCCAGCAGCCGAGTCCCGGGACAGGGAAGAGACACTGAAGCTTTCTTT. The rearrangement uses TRBV7-8 and TRBJ1-1; 9 positions match TRBD1. CDR1 and CDR2 (germline): SGHVS, FQNEAQ. The CDR3 length is 17 residues. The V gene end was trimmed by 5 bases and the J gene end by 3 bases; junction bases not matched to a gene: 13.

The table lists this clone with a count of one. The chain couples TRBV6-6 to TRBJ1-1; 7 bases agree with TRBD1. Germline CDR1 reads MNHNY; CDR2 reads SVGAGI (reference sequence). The V gene end was trimmed by 5 bases and the J gene end by 4 bases; junction bases not matched to a gene: 25. The CDR3 has 20 amino acids. The CDR3 reads CASSPMISREMTGLFTEAFF. The CDR3 DNA sequence: TGTGCCAGCAGTCCCATGATTTCTCGCGAGATGACAGGGCTTTTCACTGAAGCTTTCTTT.

This clone was seen a handful of times. This chain links TRBV19 with TRBJ2-6; 7 bases line up with TRBD1. This CDR3 is built from 16 residues. V gave up 4 bases and J gave up 0 bases; unmatched junction bases: 3. Germline CDR1 is LNHDA and CDR2 is SQIVND (reference sequence). The CDR3 sequence is CASSRGQASGANVLTF. DNA of the CDR3: TGTGCCAGTAGTAGAGGACAGGCCTCTGGGGCCAACGTCCTGACTTTC.

The rearrangement joins TRBV4-1 to TRBJ1-2; TRBD1 might be the D (6 bases). CDR3 size: 13 residues. Trimming pared 4 bases from V and 6 bases from J, leaving 12 bases between. Germline CDR1 and CDR2: MGHRA and YSYEKL. This CDR3 reads CASSPGETNGYTF. The CDR3 DNA reads as TGCGCCAGCAGCCCAGGGGAGACAAATGGCTACACCTTC.

The V call is TRBV19, the J call TRBJ2-5; TRBD1 might be the D (5 bases). The CDR3 totals 13 residues. The ends were cut back, 11 bases at V and 4 bases at J, with 17 bases in the middle. Germline assignment: CDR1 LNHDA and CDR2 SQIVND (reference sequence). The CDR3 sequence is CASGAGIAETQYF. The DNA of the CDR3 is TGTGCCTCTGGGGCAGGGATTGCAGAGACCCAGTACTTC.

The V gene is TRBV5-1, the J gene TRBJ2-3; TRBD2 might be the D (7 bases). CDR1 SGHRS and CDR2 YFSETQ come from the germline V gene. The V end was cut by 2 bases, the J end by 2 bases, with 12 bases between. The CDR3 has 15 residues. The CDR3 DNA sequence: TGCGCCAGCAGCTTCGCGGGGGCCACCACAGATACGCAGTATTTT. This encodes CASSFAGATTDTQYF.

The table lists this clone with a few counts. The V gene is TRBV19, the J gene TRBJ1-5; the D gene is possibly TRBD1 (5 bases). Trimming removed 3 bases from V and 0 bases from J, with 21 bases in between. CDR1 LNHDA and CDR2 SQIVND come from the germline V gene (reference sequence). The CDR3 is made up of 19 amino acids. This CDR3 reads CASSIWASRGTDSNQPQHF. The CDR3, as DNA: TGTGCCAGTAGTATTTGGGCCTCCCGGGGGACGGATAGCAATCAGCCCCAGCATTTT.

This sequence joins TRBV7-2 and TRBJ2-6; 9 bases align to TRBD1. V lost 8 bases and J lost 4; bases outside the gene matches: 9. Germline-derived CDR1 and CDR2 are SGHTA and FQGNSA. CDR3 length: 16 residues. The CDR3 DNA is TGTGCCAGCGCCCCGGGGACAGGGAGGGGGGCCAACGTCCTGACTTTC. Translating it yields CASAPGTGRGANVLTF. Looking up the rest from reference TRBV7-2 and TRBJ2-6 gives the full variable domain: GAGVSQSPSNKVTEKGKDVELRCDPISGHTALYWYRQSLGQGLEFLIYFQGNSAPDKSGLPSDRFSAERTGGSVSTLTIQRTQQEDSAVYLCASAPGTGRGANVLTFGAGSRLTVL.

This sequence joins TRBV19 and TRBJ2-2, with D perhaps matching TRBD2 (6 bases). Deletions cut 0 bases from V and 4 bases from J, with 6 bases between. Per the germline V gene, CDR1 is LNHDA and CDR2 is SQIVND (reference sequence). The CDR3 has 14 amino acids. The DNA for the CDR3 is TGTGCCAGTAGTATAGAGGGGGGCACCGGGGAGCTGTTTTTT. Protein product: CASSIEGGTGELFF.

This chain uses TRBV10-2 with TRBJ2-3; TRBD2 matches 12 bases. V lost 5 bases, J lost 7 bases, and 10 bases stayed unmatched. The CDR3 spans 16 residues. The germline CDR1 and CDR2 sequences are WSHSY and SAAADI. Here the CDR3 DNA reads TGCGCCAGCAGTCGGACTAGCGGGGCCCGTACGAATACGCAGTATTTT. Amino acids: CASSRTSGARTNTQYF.

The J gene is TRBJ1-2, the V gene TRBV19; no reliable D call. CDR1 is LNHDA and CDR2 is SQIVND in the germline V gene (reference sequence). CDR3 size: 12 residues. Trimming took off 7 bases at V and 3 bases at J, with 9 bases between the two ends. Here the CDR3 DNA reads TGTGCCAGTACGGAGGGTTACTATGGCTACACCTTC. Translating it yields CASTEGYYGYTF. Filled out from reference TRBV19 and TRBJ1-2, the complete variable domain reads DGGITQSPKYLFRKEGQNVTLSCEQNLNHDAMYWYRQDPGQGLRLIYYSQIVNDFQKGDIAEGYSVSREKKESFPLTVTSAQKNPTAFYLCASTEGYYGYTFGSGTRLTVV.